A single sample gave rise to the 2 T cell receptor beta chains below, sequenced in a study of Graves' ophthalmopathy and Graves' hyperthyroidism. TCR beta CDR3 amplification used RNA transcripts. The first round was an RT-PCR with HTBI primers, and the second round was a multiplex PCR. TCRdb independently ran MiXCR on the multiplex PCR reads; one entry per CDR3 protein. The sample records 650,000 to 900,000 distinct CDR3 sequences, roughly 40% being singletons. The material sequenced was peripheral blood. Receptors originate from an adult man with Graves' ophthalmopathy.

CDR3 nucleotides: TGTGCCAGTAGTAAGTCCGCAGGGGGCCGAGAGACCCAGTACTTC. This gives the protein CASSKSAGGRETQYF. V and J are TRBV19 and TRBJ2-5, with 8 nucleotides matching TRBD1. Germline lookup yields CDR1 LNHDA and CDR2 SQIVND (reference sequence). The CDR3 consists of 15 residues. Trimming at V came to 4 bases and at J to 4 bases, leaving 8 bases not matched to a gene.

Written as DNA, the CDR3 is TGTGCCAGCAGCTCGGGACAGGAAGAGACCCAGCATTTT. The encoded protein is CASSSGQEETQHF. The chain carries TRBV7-2 and TRBJ1-5; 8 bases are shared with TRBD1. V trimming: 4 bases; J trimming: 11 bases; junction bases outside the gene matches: 7. CDR1 and CDR2 from the germline V gene are SGHTA and FQGNSA. The CDR3 runs 13 residues.